Following are 5 T cell receptor beta chains from one sample sequenced in a study of blood T cell repertoires in COVID-19. Measured with immunoSEQ multiplex PCR; TCRdb has only the in-frame clones, and not every one. The sample records about 140,000 clones, over 80% being singletons. The specimen sequenced was peripheral blood. These receptors were obtained from a woman between 45 and 65 years old with acute or convalescent COVID-19.

In nucleotides, the CDR3 is TGTGCCAGCAGCTTAGGGCCCGGACTAGCGGGAGAGGGTGAGCAGTTCTTC. Translated, it gives CASSLGPGLAGEGEQFF. The rearrangement joins TRBV7-2 to TRBJ2-1, with TRBD2 matching 13 bases. Germline V CDR1 and CDR2: SGHTA, FQGNSA. J gave up 9 bases and V 1 base, and 9 bases lay outside the gene matches. The CDR3 length is 17 residues.

This clone was found once. V gene TRBV7-9 combines with J gene TRBJ1-5; D might be TRBD1 (6 bases). V gave up 1 base and J gave up 0 bases, with 10 bases separating them. The CDR3 is 16 residues long. CDR1 and CDR2 (germline): SEHNR, FQNEAQ (reference sequence). For the CDR3, the DNA is TGTGCCAGCAGCTTAGTGGGGACAACTAGCAATCAGCCCCAGCATTTT. Translation gives CASSLVGTTSNQPQHF.

The chain uses TRBV5-1 and TRBJ2-1, with 8 bases aligning to TRBD2. Germline values: CDR1 SGHRS, CDR2 YFSETQ. The CDR3 covers 16 residues. V was clipped by 0 bases and J by 8 bases; unmatched bases: 10. CDR3 residues: CASSLASGSGTYEQFF. CDR3 DNA sequence: TGCGCCAGCAGCTTGGCCTCGGGTAGCGGGACATATGAGCAGTTCTTC.

V and J are TRBV9 and TRBJ1-5; tentatively, D is TRBD1 (5 bases). The CDR3 runs 15 residues. Per the germline V gene, CDR1 is SGDLS and CDR2 is YYNGEE. Trimming left V 0 bases short and J 4 bases short, with 11 bases between. Here the CDR3 DNA reads TGTGCCAGCAGCGTAGGGACAATAGAAAATCAGCCCCAGCATTTT. Residues: CASSVGTIENQPQHF.

This clone was counted a single time. The rearrangement links TRBV12-3 or TRBV12-4 to TRBJ1-5, with D tentatively TRBD1 (5 bases). The V end was cut by 4 bases, the J end by 11 bases, with 12 bases between. The length of the CDR3 is 12 residues. Here the CDR3 reads CASSSATGSQHF. The CDR3 DNA reads TGTGCCAGCAGTTCCGCCACAGGTTCCCAGCATTTT.